This entry lists 23 T cell receptor beta chains sequenced from one sample in a study of beta chain features in type 1 diabetes. The sequenced template was cDNA made from the entire isolated RNA. Generated by immunoSEQ multiplex PCR, the TCRdb table keeps only in-frame clones and is missing some. Of approximately 380,000 clones listed, approximately 15% are singletons. Sequenced input: naive CD4+ T cells from blood. The receptors originated from a woman in her late teens or twenties in good health.

There are a few counts of this clone. V usage is TRBV11-2 and J usage is TRBJ2-5; D is possibly TRBD2 (5 bases). CDR1 is SGHAT and CDR2 is FQNNGV in the germline V gene. Trimming cost V 5 bases and J 7 bases, with 17 bases left between them. This CDR3 region has 14 residues. The DNA for the CDR3 is TGTGCCAGCAGCGGGAACACGGACCGGGGGACCCAGTACTTC. Its protein product is CASSGNTDRGTQYF. The whole variable domain, remainder taken from reference TRBV11-2 and TRBJ2-5, is EAGVAQSPRYKIIEKRQSVAFWCNPISGHATLYWYQQILGQGPKLLIQFQNNGVVDDSQLPKDRFSAERLKGVDSTLKIQPAKLEDSAVYLCASSGNTDRGTQYFGPGTRLLVL.

This clone was seen a handful of times. The V call is TRBV28, the J call TRBJ1-2; D remains unclear. This CDR3 comprises 15 residues. CDR1 and CDR2 from the germline V gene are MDHEN and SYDVKM. V dropped 3 bases and J dropped 0 bases, with 11 bases sitting between them. The CDR3: CASSFFRPPNYGYTF. In DNA, the CDR3 is TGTGCCAGCAGTTTTTTTCGTCCCCCTAACTATGGCTACACCTTC.

The sample holds a few counts of this clone. The chain combines TRBV27 with TRBJ2-1, with a possible D match to TRBD1 (5 bases). CDR3 length: 13 residues. Trimming cost V 4 bases and J 6 bases, with 10 bases left between them. The germline V gene has CDR1 MNHEY and CDR2 SMNVEV (reference sequence). The CDR3 DNA sequence: TGTGCCAGCAGTTCGACCGACAGCAATGAGCAGTTCTTC. It specifies CASSSTDSNEQFF.

The rearrangement links TRBV30 to TRBJ1-3, with 9 bases that match TRBD1. V shed 2 bases and J 2 bases; nucleotides not matched to a gene: 4. Looked up from germline, CDR1 is GTSNPN and CDR2 is SVGIG (reference sequence). CDR3 length equals 15 residues. The CDR3 spells CAWSRGQGPGNTIYF. Here the CDR3 DNA reads TGTGCCTGGAGTCGGGGACAGGGACCTGGAAACACCATATATTTT.

This clone has more than one count but fewer than ten. V and J are TRBV27 and TRBJ1-5, with TRBD1 identical over 9 bases. This CDR3 has 13 residues. Germline CDR1 and CDR2: MNHEY and SMNVEV (reference sequence). Germline trimming cut 7 bases from V and 4 bases from J; bases unmatched to any gene: 2. CDR3 residues: CASKGQGNQPQHF. CDR3 nucleotide sequence: TGTGCCAGCAAGGGACAGGGTAATCAGCCCCAGCATTTT.

The chain joins TRBV15 to TRBJ2-1, with 12 bases lining up with TRBD2. Germline V gene data show CDR1 as LNHNV and CDR2 as YYDKDF (reference sequence). With V trimmed by 2 bases and J by 9 bases, 8 bases remained unmatched. The CDR3 extends over 16 amino acids. The CDR3 loop reads CATSRSRLAGESEQFF. CDR3 DNA sequence: TGTGCCACCAGCAGATCGAGACTAGCGGGAGAAAGTGAGCAGTTCTTC. Using reference TRBV15 and TRBJ2-1 for the parts outside the CDR3, the full variable domain is DAMVIQNPRYQVTQFGKPVTLSCSQTLNHNVMYWYQQKSSQAPKLLFHYYDKDFNNEADTPDNFQSRRPNTSFCFLDIRSPGLGDTAMYLCATSRSRLAGESEQFFGPGTRLTVL.

CDR3 protein: CASSLLTSGSRTYEQYF. CDR3 DNA: TGTGCCAGCAGCTTACTGACTAGCGGGAGTAGGACCTACGAGCAGTACTTC. V gene TRBV13 combines with J gene TRBJ2-7; 12 bases fit TRBD2. CDR3 length equals 17 residues. CDR1 and CDR2 (germline): PRHDT, FYEKMQ (reference sequence). Trimming cost V 2 bases and J 2 bases; bases outside gene matches: 7. Drawing the rest from reference TRBV13 and TRBJ2-7, the complete variable domain is AAGVIQSPRHLIKEKRETATLKCYPIPRHDTVYWYQQGPGQDPQFLISFYEKMQSDKGSIPDRFSAQQFSDYHSELNMSSLELGDSALYFCASSLLTSGSRTYEQYFGPGTRLTVT.

The chain carries TRBV28 and TRBJ1-2; D unclear. Germline CDR1 reads MDHEN; CDR2 reads SYDVKM. The CDR3 loop spans 12 amino acids. Trimming cost V 2 bases and J 8 bases, with 9 bases left between them. CDR3 amino acids: CASSLTERGYTF. CDR3 DNA: TGTGCCAGCAGTTTAACCGAGAGGGGCTACACCTTC.

V and J are TRBV28 and TRBJ1-2; D call uncertain. The V end lost 3 bases, the J end lost 6 bases, and 11 bases lay between the germline ends. The germline gives CDR1 MDHEN, CDR2 SYDVKM. The CDR3 length is 13 residues. Written as DNA, the CDR3 is TGTGCCAGCAGTTTGGAGGGATATGATGGCTACACCTTC. It codes for CASSLEGYDGYTF.

The CDR3 is CASSERLAGGPSLYF. CDR3 DNA: TGTGCCAGCAGCGAAAGACTAGCGGGAGGGCCTAGTCTGTACTTC. This rearrangement joins TRBV9 to TRBJ2-4; 14 bases are a match to TRBD2. This CDR3 region has 15 residues. The junction had 11 bases not matched to a gene; V was cut back by 3 bases and J by 15 bases. CDR1 SGDLS and CDR2 YYNGEE come from the germline V gene.

This clone has only a few counts. The chain employs TRBV4-2 and TRBJ2-5, with 9 bases fitting TRBD1. In germline, CDR1 is LGHNA, CDR2 YNFKEQ. After removal of 2 bases from V and 5 bases from J, the junction contained 6 bases not matched to a gene. This CDR3 contains 15 residues. CDR3 protein: CASSQLGQGRETQYF. The CDR3 nucleotides are TGTGCCAGCAGCCAACTGGGACAGGGACGGGAGACCCAGTACTTC.

This clone was detected a few times. The chain carries TRBV11-2 and TRBJ1-1, with D tentatively TRBD1 (5 bases). Germline V gene sequence: CDR1 SGHAT, CDR2 FQNNGV. Trimming removed 1 base from V and 6 bases from J, with 12 bases in between. The CDR3 totals 14 residues. The CDR3 coding sequence is TGTGCCAGCAGCTTAGGAAGGGGCACAGCTGAAGCTTTCTTT. Translated, it gives CASSLGRGTAEAFF.

This clone has a handful of counts. The rearrangement uses TRBV7-9 and TRBJ1-2; 7 bases map to TRBD1. Trimming cost V 5 bases and J 4 bases; bases outside gene matches: 13. Germline assignment: CDR1 SEHNR and CDR2 FQNEAQ (reference sequence). CDR3 length equals 16 residues. DNA of the CDR3: TGTGCCAGCAGCATAGAACCAGACAGGGAGGTCTATGGCTACACCTTC. Translation: CASSIEPDREVYGYTF.

This rearrangement joins TRBV6-5 to TRBJ2-7, with 7 nucleotides matching TRBD1. The CDR3 is made up of 15 amino acids. The germline V gene encodes CDR1 MNHEY and CDR2 SVGAGI. The V segment lost 6 bases and the J segment 4 bases; nucleotides outside the gene matches: 12. This CDR3 reads CASSSPRQGRYEQYF. CDR3 coding DNA: TGTGCCAGCAGCTCGCCCAGACAGGGCCGTTACGAGCAGTACTTC.

The chain recombines TRBV28 with TRBJ2-7, with 14 bases matching TRBD2. CDR1 is MDHEN and CDR2 is SYDVKM in the germline V gene. V dropped 7 bases and J dropped 0; count of bases not matched to a gene: 11. The CDR3 contains 18 residues. The DNA for the CDR3 is TGTGCCAGCATAAGGAGACTAGCGGGAGGGATGAGCTCCTACGAGCAGTACTTC. This translates into CASIRRLAGGMSSYEQYF. Using reference TRBV28 and TRBJ2-7 for the parts outside the CDR3, the full variable domain is DVKVTQSSRYLVKRTGEKVFLECVQDMDHENMFWYRQDPGLGLRLIYFSYDVKMKEKGDIPEGYSVSREKKERFSLILESASTNQTSMYLCASIRRLAGGMSSYEQYFGPGTRLTVT.

This chain connects TRBV9 to TRBJ2-7, with a tentative D call TRBD2 (5 bases). CDR3 size: 15 residues. The germline gives CDR1 SGDLS, CDR2 YYNGEE. Trimming pared 4 bases from V and 2 bases from J, leaving 16 bases between. The CDR3 DNA is TGTGCCAGCAGCCCCCGATCCGGAGGCACCTACGAGCAGTACTTC. Residues: CASSPRSGGTYEQYF.

J is TRBJ2-5 and V is TRBV11-2; tentative D call: TRBD1 (5 bases). With 3 bases removed from V and 4 bases from J, the gap between germline ends came to 15 bases. The CDR3 runs 15 residues. Germline V gene data show CDR1 as SGHAT and CDR2 as FQNNGV. CDR3 nucleotide sequence: TGTGCCAGCAGCTTCAGTCAGGGCCGAAGAGAGACCCAGTACTTC. This codes for CASSFSQGRRETQYF.

Here the CDR3 DNA reads TGTGCCAGCAGCTTAGACTTCTACAATGAGCAGTTCTTC. Amino acid sequence: CASSLDFYNEQFF. The gene calls are TRBV7-9 and TRBJ2-1, with D unresolved. V gave up 1 base and J gave up 3 bases, with 4 bases separating them. Germline V gives CDR1 SEHNR, CDR2 FQNEAQ (reference sequence). This CDR3 comprises 13 residues.

The V and J genes are TRBV7-9 and TRBJ2-4; 7 positions match TRBD1. There are 12 residues in the CDR3. CDR1 SEHNR and CDR2 FQNEAQ come from the germline V gene (reference sequence). Losses at the gene ends were 3 bases for V and 12 bases for J; bases not matched to a gene: 5. The CDR3 DNA reads as TGTGCCAGCAGCTTGGAACAGGGGACTCAGTACTTC. This codes for CASSLEQGTQYF.

The chain combines TRBV11-3 with TRBJ2-5, with 9 bases matching TRBD1. The CDR3 covers 14 residues. Trimming cost V 4 bases and J 4 bases; bases outside gene matches: 4. CDR1 is SGHNT, CDR2 YENEEA, per germline. DNA of the CDR3: TGTGCCAGCAGCTCGGGACAGGGAGGAGAGACCCAGTACTTC. The encoded protein is CASSSGQGGETQYF.

The chain links TRBV15 to TRBJ2-7; 8 nucleotides align to TRBD1. This CDR3 is built from 15 residues. With V trimmed by 0 bases and J by 4 bases, 5 bases remained unmatched. Germline CDR1 is LNHNV and CDR2 is YYDKDF (reference sequence). The CDR3 spells CATSRDPRQGYEQYF. The CDR3 DNA follows: TGTGCCACCAGCAGAGACCCTCGACAGGGGTACGAGCAGTACTTC.

The V gene is TRBV7-2, the J gene TRBJ2-1, with 7 bases identical to TRBD2. CDR1 and CDR2 from the germline V gene are SGHTA and FQGNSA. The CDR3 consists of 16 residues. V dropped 0 bases and J dropped 7; count of bases not matched to a gene: 9. The chain's CDR3 is CASSLAGGRGWNEQFF. The CDR3 DNA is TGTGCCAGCAGCTTAGCCGGCGGGAGAGGGTGGAATGAGCAGTTCTTC.

This clone was seen only a few times. The J gene is TRBJ1-4, the V gene TRBV6-5, with 7 nucleotides matching TRBD1. The V segment lost 6 bases and the J segment 4 bases; nucleotides outside the gene matches: 8. Per the germline V gene, CDR1 is MNHEY and CDR2 is SVGAGI. The CDR3 extends over 15 amino acids. CDR3 nucleotides: TGTGCCAGCAGCCCGTTCGGGACAGATAATGAAAAACTGTTTTTT. It translates to CASSPFGTDNEKLFF.